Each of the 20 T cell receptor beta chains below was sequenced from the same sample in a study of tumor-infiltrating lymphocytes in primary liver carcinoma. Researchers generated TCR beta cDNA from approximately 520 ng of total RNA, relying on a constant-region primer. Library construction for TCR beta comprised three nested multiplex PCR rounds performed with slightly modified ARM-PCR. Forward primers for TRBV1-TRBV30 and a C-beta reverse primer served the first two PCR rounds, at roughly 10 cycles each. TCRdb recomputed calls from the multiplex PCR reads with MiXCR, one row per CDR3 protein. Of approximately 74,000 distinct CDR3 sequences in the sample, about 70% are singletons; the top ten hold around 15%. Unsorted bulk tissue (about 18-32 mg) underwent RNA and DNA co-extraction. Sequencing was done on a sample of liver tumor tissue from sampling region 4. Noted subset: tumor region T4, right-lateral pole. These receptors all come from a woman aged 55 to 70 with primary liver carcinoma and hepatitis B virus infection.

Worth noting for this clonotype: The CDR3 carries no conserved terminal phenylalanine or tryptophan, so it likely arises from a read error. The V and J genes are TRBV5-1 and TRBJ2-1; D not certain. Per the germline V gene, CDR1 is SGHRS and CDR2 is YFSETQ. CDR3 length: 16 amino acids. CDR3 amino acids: CASSFLGTVAYNKQFI. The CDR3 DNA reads TGCGCCAGCAGCTTCCTCGGTACAGTCGCCTACAATAAGCAGTTCATC.

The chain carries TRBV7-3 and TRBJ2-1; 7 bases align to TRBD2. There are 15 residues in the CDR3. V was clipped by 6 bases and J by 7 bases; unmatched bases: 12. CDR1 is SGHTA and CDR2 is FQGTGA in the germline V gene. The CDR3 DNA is TGTGCCAGCAGTCGAGGCGGGAGCGGGGTGAATGAGCAGTTCTTC. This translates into CASSRGGSGVNEQFF.

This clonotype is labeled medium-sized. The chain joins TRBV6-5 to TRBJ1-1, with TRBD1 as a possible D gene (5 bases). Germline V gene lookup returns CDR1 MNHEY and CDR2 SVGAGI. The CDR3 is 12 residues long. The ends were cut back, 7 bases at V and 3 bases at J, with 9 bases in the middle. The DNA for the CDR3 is TGTGCCAGCAAGGGGAGGTACACTGAAGCTTTCTTT. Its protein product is CASKGRYTEAFF.

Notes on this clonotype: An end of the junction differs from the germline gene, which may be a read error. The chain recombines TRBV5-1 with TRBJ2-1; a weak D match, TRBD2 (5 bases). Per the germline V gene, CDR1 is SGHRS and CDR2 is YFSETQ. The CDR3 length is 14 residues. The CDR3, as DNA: TGCGCCAGCAGATTTAACGGGCGCCGGGATGAGCAGTTATTC. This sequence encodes CASRFNGRRDEQLF.

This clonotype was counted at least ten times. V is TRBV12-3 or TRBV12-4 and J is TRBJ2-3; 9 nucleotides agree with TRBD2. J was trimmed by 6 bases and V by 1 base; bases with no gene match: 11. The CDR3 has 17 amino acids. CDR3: CASSLELLAGPPDTQYF. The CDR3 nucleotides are TGTGCCAGCAGTTTAGAGTTACTAGCGGGCCCCCCGGATACGCAGTATTTT.

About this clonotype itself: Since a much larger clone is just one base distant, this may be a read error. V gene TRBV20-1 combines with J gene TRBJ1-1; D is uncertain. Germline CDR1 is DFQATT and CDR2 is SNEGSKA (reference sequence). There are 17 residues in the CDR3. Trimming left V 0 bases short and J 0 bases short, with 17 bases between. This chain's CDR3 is CSARDSLTVTMNTEAFF. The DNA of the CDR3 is TGCAGTGCTAGAGATTCCTTAACTGTGACCATGAACACTGAAGCTTTCTTT.

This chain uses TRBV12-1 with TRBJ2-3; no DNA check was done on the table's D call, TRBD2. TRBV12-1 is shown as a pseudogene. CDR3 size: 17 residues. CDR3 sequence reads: CASSFGSSGANTDTRYF. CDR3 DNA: TGTGCCAGCAGCTTTGGGTCTAGCGGTGCTAACACAGATACGCGGTATTTT.

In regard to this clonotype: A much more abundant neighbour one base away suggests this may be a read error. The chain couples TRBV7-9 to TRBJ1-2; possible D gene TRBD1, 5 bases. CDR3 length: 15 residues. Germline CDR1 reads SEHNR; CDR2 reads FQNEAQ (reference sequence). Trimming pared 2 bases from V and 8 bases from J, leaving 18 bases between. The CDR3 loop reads CASSLSGQNLGGYTF. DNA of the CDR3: TGTGCCAGCAGCTTATCAGGGCAAAACCTCGGGGGCTACACCTTC.

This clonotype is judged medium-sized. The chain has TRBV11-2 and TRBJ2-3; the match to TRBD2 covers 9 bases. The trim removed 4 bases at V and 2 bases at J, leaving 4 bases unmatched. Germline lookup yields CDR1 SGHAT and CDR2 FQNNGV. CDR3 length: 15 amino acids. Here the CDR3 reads CASSWLAGYTDTQYF. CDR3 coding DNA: TGTGCCAGCAGCTGGCTAGCGGGATACACAGATACGCAGTATTTT.

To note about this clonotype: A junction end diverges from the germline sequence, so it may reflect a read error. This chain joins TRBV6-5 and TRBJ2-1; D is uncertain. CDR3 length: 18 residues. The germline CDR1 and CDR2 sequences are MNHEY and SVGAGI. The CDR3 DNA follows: TGTGCCAGCAGTTACTCGATTCCTAGTGGAGCGACCTACAATGTGCAGTTCTTC. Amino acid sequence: CASSYSIPSGATYNVQFF.

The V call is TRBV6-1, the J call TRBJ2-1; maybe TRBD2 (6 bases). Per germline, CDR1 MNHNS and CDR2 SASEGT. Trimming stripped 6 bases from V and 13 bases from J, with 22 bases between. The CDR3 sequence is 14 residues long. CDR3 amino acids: CASRGDWRGSEQFF. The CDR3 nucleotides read TGTGCCAGCAGAGGGGACTGGCGGGGCAGTGAACAGTTCTTC.

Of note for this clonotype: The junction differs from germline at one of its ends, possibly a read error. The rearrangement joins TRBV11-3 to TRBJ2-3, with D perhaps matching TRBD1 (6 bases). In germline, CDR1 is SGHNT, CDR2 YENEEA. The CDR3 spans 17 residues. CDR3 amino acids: CASSLSFRPLWTDMQYF. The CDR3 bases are TGTGCCAGTAGCTTATCGTTTCGGCCGCTATGGACAGATATGCAGTATTTT. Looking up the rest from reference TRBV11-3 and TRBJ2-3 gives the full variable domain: EAGVVQSPRYKIIEKKQPVAFWCNPISGHNTLYWYLQNLGQGPELLIRYENEEAVDDSQLPKDRFSAERLKGVDSTLKIQPAELGDSAVYLCASSLSFRPLWTDMQYFGPGTRLTVL.

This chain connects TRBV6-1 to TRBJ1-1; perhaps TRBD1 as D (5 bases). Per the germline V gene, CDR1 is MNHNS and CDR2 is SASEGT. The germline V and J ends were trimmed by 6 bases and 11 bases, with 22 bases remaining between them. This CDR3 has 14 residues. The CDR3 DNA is TGTGCCAGCAGGGCCGGGACGGAGAACGCTAATGCTTTCTTT. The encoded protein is CASRAGTENANAFF.

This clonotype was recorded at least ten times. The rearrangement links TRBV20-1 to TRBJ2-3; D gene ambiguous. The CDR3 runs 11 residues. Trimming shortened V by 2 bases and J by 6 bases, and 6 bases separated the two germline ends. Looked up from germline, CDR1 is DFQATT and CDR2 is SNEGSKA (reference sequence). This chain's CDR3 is CSARLSDTQYF. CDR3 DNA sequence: TGCAGTGCTAGACTTTCCGATACGCAGTATTTT.

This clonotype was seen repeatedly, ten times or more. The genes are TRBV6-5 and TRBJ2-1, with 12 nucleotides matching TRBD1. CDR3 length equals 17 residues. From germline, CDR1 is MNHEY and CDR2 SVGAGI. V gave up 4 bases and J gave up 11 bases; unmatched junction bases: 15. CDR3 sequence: CASSSERRDRGRYQQFF. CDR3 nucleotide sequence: TGTGCCAGCAGTTCCGAGCGTCGGGACAGGGGGCGTTATCAGCAGTTCTTC.

The chain's CDR3 is CVGTQGPSNQPQHF. The CDR3 DNA reads as TGTGTCGGGACACAGGGCCCTAGCAATCAGCCCCAGCATTTT. The genes are TRBV12-3 or TRBV12-4 and TRBJ1-5, with D tentatively TRBD1 (6 bases). CDR3 length equals 14 residues.

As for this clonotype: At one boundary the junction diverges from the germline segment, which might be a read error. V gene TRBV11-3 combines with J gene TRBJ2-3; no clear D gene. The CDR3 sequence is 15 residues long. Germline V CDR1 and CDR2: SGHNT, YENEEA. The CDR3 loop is CASSLDPHNTDTQYF. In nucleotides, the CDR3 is TGTGCCAGCAGCTTAGATCCACATAATACAGATACGCAATATTTT.

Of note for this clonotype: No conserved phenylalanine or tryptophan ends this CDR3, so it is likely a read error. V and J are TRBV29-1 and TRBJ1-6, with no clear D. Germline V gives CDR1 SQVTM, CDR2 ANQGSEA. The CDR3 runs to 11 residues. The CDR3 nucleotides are TGCAGTGATAGATATAATTCACCCCTCCACTAT. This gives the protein CSDRYNSPLHY.

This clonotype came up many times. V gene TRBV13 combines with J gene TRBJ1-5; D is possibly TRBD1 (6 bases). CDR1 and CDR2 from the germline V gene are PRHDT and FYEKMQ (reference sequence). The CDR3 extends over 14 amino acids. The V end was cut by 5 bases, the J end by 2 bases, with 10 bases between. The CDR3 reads CASSRGGGNQPQHF. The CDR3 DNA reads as TGTGCCAGCAGCCGAGGGGGGGGCAATCAGCCCCAGCATTTT.

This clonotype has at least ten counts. The CDR3 coding sequence is TGTGCCAGCAGCTTGTCAAGGGGTCAAAACATTCAGTACTTC. Translated, it gives CASSLSRGQNIQYF. J is TRBJ2-4 and V is TRBV5-5; D is perhaps TRBD1 (5 bases). The germline V gene has CDR1 SGHKS and CDR2 YYEKEE (reference sequence). The CDR3 is 14 amino acids. The V and J ends lost 1 base and 5 bases respectively, with 10 bases between them.